This TCR beta chain derives from a study of blood T cells in healthy people across ages. The second PCR ran roughly 7 to 12 cycles with a sample-barcoded 5' primer and J-beta primers. Individual samples furnished no less than 2.5 million CDR3-containing paired-end reads apiece. TCRdb independently ran MiXCR on the 5' RACE reads; one entry per CDR3 protein. This repertoire shows roughly 900,000 distinct CDR3 sequences, 29% found once; its top ten account for about 18%. Whole-study findings and limits: A strong correlation was seen between TCR beta diversity and naive T cell percentage. What prevented conclusive comparison of naive and antigen-experienced cells was that PBMCs were unsorted. Nothing was known about donor CMV status, and this possibly confounded expanded clonotype changes.

This CDR3 has 14 amino acids. V lost 3 bases to trimming and J lost 11 bases; unmatched junction nucleotides: 11. This clonotype showed up many times. Its antigen is not identified. A single base separates this from a much larger clone, so it may be a read error. The chain has TRBV12-3 or TRBV12-4 and TRBJ2-5, with TRBD1 matching over 8 bases. The material sequenced was blood. The clonotype comes from an elderly woman in good health. This CDR3 is CASSFRQGWNEQYF. In DNA form, the CDR3 reads TGTGCCAGCAGTTTCCGACAGGGGTGGAATGAGCAGTACTTC.